A selection of T cell receptor beta chains follows, all from one sample in a study of regulatory T cells in long-lasting Graves disease. TCRdb re-called the multiplex PCR reads with MiXCR, one entry per CDR3 protein. There are 510,000 or so distinct CDR3 sequences in the sample; 12% occur only once, and almost 9% lies in the top ten. This sample also belongs to another study, concerning T cells in Graves' hyperthyroidism and ophthalmopathy.

The input for sequencing was peripheral blood mononuclear cells (PBMCs), taken at new diagnosis, from a patient treated with antithyroid drugs. The receptors stem from a woman in her thirties with Graves disease. Both conserved end residues are part of each CDR3. A D gene is named only where the DNA matches it firmly. A clone size is listed for some rows: how often the clone was seen (once, few, many), or a class if it is expanded.

cdr3_aa | cdr3_nt | clone_size | v_call | d_call | j_call
CATSDTRASTDTQYF | TGTGCCACCAGTGATACCAGGGCTAGCACAGATACGCAGTATTTT | many | TRBV24-1 | . | TRBJ2-3
CASSYIQGSSYEQYF | TGTGCCAGCAGTTATATCCAGGGTAGCTCCTACGAGCAGTACTTC | . | TRBV6-2/TRBV6-3 | . | TRBJ2-7
CASSLRSRVWSEAFF | TGTGCCAGCAGCTTGCGATCAAGGGTCTGGTCTGAAGCTTTCTTT | once | TRBV5-6 | . | TRBJ1-1
CASSYSILAGEWRGYEQYF | TGTGCCAGCAGTTACTCTATACTAGCGGGAGAGTGGCGAGGCTACGAGCAGTACTTC | few | TRBV6-9 | TRBD2 | TRBJ2-7
CASSLGPRHEEAFF | TGTGCCAGCAGCTTAGGACCGAGACACGAAGAAGCTTTCTTT | many | TRBV7-9 | . | TRBJ1-1
CAISEESTYGYTF | TGTGCCATCAGTGAAGAAAGTACCTATGGCTACACCTTC | few | TRBV10-3 | . | TRBJ1-2
CSALTATNEKLFF | TGCAGCGCCCTGACAGCAACTAATGAAAAACTGTTTTTT | many | TRBV29-1 | . | TRBJ1-4
CASSFRGLAGGREQYF | TGTGCCAGCAGCTTCCGGGGACTAGCGGGAGGGCGCGAGCAGTACTTC | few | TRBV11-2 | TRBD2 | TRBJ2-7
CASSTNSGGNEKLFF | TGTGCCAGCAGTACCAACTCAGGGGGGAATGAAAAACTGTTTTTT | many | TRBV28 | TRBD1 | TRBJ1-4
CASSLSGRGQPQHF | TGTGCCAGCAGTTTGTCAGGGAGAGGTCAGCCCCAGCATTTT | few | TRBV27 | . | TRBJ1-5
CSAREVGSSYEQYF | TGCAGTGCTAGAGAGGTAGGAAGCTCCTACGAGCAGTACTTC | many | TRBV20-1 | . | TRBJ2-7
CAISETGLYGYTF | TGTGCCATCAGTGAGACAGGCCTCTATGGCTACACCTTC | many | TRBV10-3 | . | TRBJ1-2
CASRRREGRADTQYF | TGTGCCAGCCGACGGCGGGAGGGCCGCGCAGATACGCAGTATTTT | . | TRBV6-1 | TRBD2 | TRBJ2-3
CASSPEGQVSIGRGNSYNEQFF | TGTGCCAGCAGCCCTGAGGGACAGGTATCAATCGGGAGGGGGAACTCCTACAATGAGCAGTTCTTC | . | TRBV5-8 | . | TRBJ2-1
CASRTSGKSPNTGELFF | TGTGCCAGTAGAACTAGCGGGAAGTCTCCGAACACCGGGGAGCTGTTTTTT | many | TRBV19 | TRBD2 | TRBJ2-2
CASQPLSPGNTIYF | TGTGCCAGCCAGCCCCTCAGCCCTGGAAACACCATATATTTT | few | TRBV19 | . | TRBJ1-3
CASSPRLAGVGNTGELFF | TGTGCCAGCAGCCCCCGACTAGCGGGAGTGGGGAACACCGGGGAGCTGTTTTTT | many | TRBV9 | TRBD2 | TRBJ2-2
CSALPGLAADTQYF | TGCAGTGCTCTACCGGGACTAGCGGCAGATACGCAGTATTTT | many | TRBV20-1 | TRBD2 | TRBJ2-3
CASSWIDRDGNTEAFF | TGTGCCAGCAGCTGGATTGACCGGGACGGGAACACTGAAGCTTTCTTT | many | TRBV11-2 | . | TRBJ1-1
CASSLPGQGNYGYTF | TGTGCCAGCAGTCTTCCGGGACAGGGTAACTATGGCTACACCTTC | many | TRBV28 | TRBD1 | TRBJ1-2
CATSDSNKGYEQYF | TGTGCCACCAGTGATTCAAACAAGGGTTACGAGCAGTACTTC | few | TRBV24-1 | . | TRBJ2-7
CASSLLAVNEQFF | TGTGCCAGCAGTTTGCTAGCCGTCAATGAGCAGTTCTTC | many | TRBV12-3/TRBV12-4 | . | TRBJ2-1
CASSLEPRANTDTQYF | TGTGCCAGCAGCTTAGAGCCTAGGGCGAACACAGATACGCAGTATTTT | many | TRBV11-2 | . | TRBJ2-3
CASSRTGLQYNEQFF | TGCGCCAGCTCCCGAACGGGACTTCAATACAATGAGCAGTTCTTC | few | TRBV5-1 | . | TRBJ2-1
CASSHGLAGVYEQFF | TGTGCCAGCAGTCATGGACTAGCGGGAGTCTATGAGCAGTTCTTC | . | TRBV27 | TRBD2 | TRBJ2-1
CASSQGEKGGYTF | TGTGCCAGCAGCCAAGGCGAAAAAGGTGGCTACACCTTC | few | TRBV4-2 | . | TRBJ1-2
CASSLARYTERQIVNEQFF | TGCGCCAGCAGCTTGGCCCGGTACACTGAAAGGCAGATAGTCAATGAGCAGTTCTTC | many | TRBV5-1 | . | TRBJ2-1
CASSYGALGNSPLHF | TGTGCCAGCAGCTACGGAGCGTTGGGGAATTCACCCCTCCACTTT | many | TRBV5-6 | . | TRBJ1-6
CASSEPSAGSETQYF | TGCGCCAGCAGTGAACCCTCGGCGGGGTCAGAGACCCAGTACTTC | many | TRBV10-2 | . | TRBJ2-5
CASSPQGPGRYF | TGTGCCAGCAGCCCCCAGGGGCCGGGGCGGTACTTC | . | TRBV6-1 | . | TRBJ2-7
CASSQSGTGSETQYF | TGCGCCAGCAGCCAAAGCGGGACAGGGAGCGAGACCCAGTACTTC | many | TRBV4-3 | TRBD1 | TRBJ2-5
CASSPSQGSSGANVLTF | TGTGCCAGCTCACCTTCACAGGGAAGCTCTGGGGCCAACGTCCTGACTTTC | few | TRBV18 | . | TRBJ2-6
CASRASGVALAAGANVLTF | TGTGCCAGCAGAGCTTCTGGGGTAGCGCTAGCGGCTGGGGCCAACGTCCTGACTTTC | many | TRBV7-8 | TRBD2 | TRBJ2-6
CATRGSGTDTQYF | TGTGCCACCCGTGGGAGCGGCACAGATACGCAGTATTTT | . | TRBV18 | . | TRBJ2-3
CAISGLAVNEQFF | TGTGCCATCAGTGGACTAGCGGTTAATGAGCAGTTCTTC | many | TRBV10-3 | TRBD2 | TRBJ2-1
CASRRVQSDTQYF | TGTGCCAGCAGGCGGGTCCAGTCAGATACGCAGTATTTT | few | TRBV6-1 | . | TRBJ2-3
CASSQISGYTDTQYF | TGTGCCAGCAGCCAAATTAGCGGTTACACAGATACGCAGTATTTT | . | TRBV4-2 | . | TRBJ2-3
CASNWAGDTGELFF | TGCGCCAGCAATTGGGCAGGGGACACCGGGGAGCTGTTTTTT | many | TRBV10-2 | . | TRBJ2-2
CASSIYRHLNTEAFF | TGTGCCAGTAGTATATACCGACACCTGAACACTGAAGCTTTCTTT | . | TRBV19 | . | TRBJ1-1
CASSIQPGQPQHF | TGTGCCAGCAGTATACAACCTGGCCAGCCCCAGCATTTT | many | TRBV27 | . | TRBJ1-5
CASSLLGQGAGSPLHF | TGCGCCAGCAGCTTGCTAGGACAGGGGGCCGGTTCACCCCTCCACTTT | many | TRBV5-1 | TRBD1 | TRBJ1-6
CASSTGATNYGYTF | TGCGCCAGCAGCACGGGAGCGACTAACTATGGCTACACCTTC | few | TRBV5-1 | . | TRBJ1-2
CASSPTGLAGEEQYF | TGTGCCAGCAGCCCAACGGGACTAGCGGGAGAGGAGCAGTACTTC | many | TRBV7-3 | TRBD2 | TRBJ2-7
CASSLTSSGHYEQYF | TGTGCCAGCAGTTTAACCAGTAGCGGGCACTACGAGCAGTACTTC | many | TRBV28 | TRBD2 | TRBJ2-7
CASSFQAVNTEAFF | TGTGCCAGCAGTTTTCAGGCTGTGAACACTGAAGCTTTCTTT | many | TRBV12-3/TRBV12-4 | . | TRBJ1-1
CASSEAGDRGNTGELFF | TGTGCCAGCAGCGAAGCCGGGGACAGGGGAAACACCGGGGAGCTGTTTTTT | few | TRBV7-8 | TRBD1 | TRBJ2-2
CASRGGQNPNEQFF | TGTGCCAGCAGAGGGGGACAGAACCCCAATGAGCAGTTCTTC | few | TRBV2 | TRBD1 | TRBJ2-1
CASSLLAGGSEQYF | TGTGCCAGCAGCTTACTAGCGGGAGGGAGCGAGCAGTACTTC | few | TRBV7-2 | TRBD2 | TRBJ2-7
CASSPGWTSNTEAFF | TGTGCTAGTAGCCCAGGGTGGACCTCGAACACTGAAGCTTTCTTT | . | TRBV12-5 | . | TRBJ1-1
CASSPPGQARETQYF | TGTGCCAGCTCACCACCGGGACAGGCCAGAGAGACCCAGTACTTC | many | TRBV18 | TRBD1 | TRBJ2-5
CATSRDPIAGDEQFF | TGTGCCACCAGCAGAGATCCCATAGCGGGAGACGAGCAGTTCTTC | few | TRBV15 | TRBD2 | TRBJ2-1